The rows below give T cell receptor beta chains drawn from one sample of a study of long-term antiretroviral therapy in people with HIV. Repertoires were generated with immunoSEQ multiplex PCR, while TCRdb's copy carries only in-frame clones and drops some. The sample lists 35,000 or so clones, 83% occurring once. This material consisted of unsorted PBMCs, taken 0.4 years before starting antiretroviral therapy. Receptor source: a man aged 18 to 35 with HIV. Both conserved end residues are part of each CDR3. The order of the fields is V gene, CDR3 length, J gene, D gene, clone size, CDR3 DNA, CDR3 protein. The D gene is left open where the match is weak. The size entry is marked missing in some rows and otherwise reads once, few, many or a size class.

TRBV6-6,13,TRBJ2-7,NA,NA,TGTGCCAGCAGTCCCCGGGGGATGACCGAGCAGTACTTC,CASSPRGMTEQYF
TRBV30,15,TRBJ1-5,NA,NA,TGTGCCTGGAGTGACGCGCAGGGTCACTCTCAGCCCCAGCATTTT,CAWSDAQGHSQPQHF
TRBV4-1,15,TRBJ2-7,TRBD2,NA,TGCGCCAGCAGCCAAGTCGGACTAGGGGACTACGAGCAGTACTTC,CASSQVGLGDYEQYF
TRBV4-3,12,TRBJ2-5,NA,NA,TGCGCCAGCAGAGGGGCCGGTGAGACCCAGTACTTC,CASRGAGETQYF
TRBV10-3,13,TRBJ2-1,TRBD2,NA,TGTGCCCTATCAAAGACTAGCGGCAATGAGCAGTTCTTC,CALSKTSGNEQFF
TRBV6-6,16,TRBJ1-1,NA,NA,TGTGCCAGCAGTTACGGCTCGACAACTGGGGGCGCTGAAGCTTTCTTT,CASSYGSTTGGAEAFF
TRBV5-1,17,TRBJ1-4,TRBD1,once,TGCGCCAGCCCCCACAGTTCGGGGACAGAAAATAATGAAAAACTGTTTTTT,CASPHSSGTENNEKLFF
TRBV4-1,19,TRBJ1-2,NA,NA,TGCGCCAGCAGCCAAACCCACTTAAGTCCGGGACTACCAATGGGCGGCTACACCTTC,CASSQTHLSPGLPMGGYTF
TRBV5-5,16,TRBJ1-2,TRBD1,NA,TGTGCCAGCAGCTTGGCCTCAGTGACAGGGGATTTGGGCTACACCTTC,CASSLASVTGDLGYTF
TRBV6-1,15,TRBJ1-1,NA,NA,TGTGCCAGCAGTGAAGCGATTGGGCAGAAGACTGAAGCTTTCTTT,CASSEAIGQKTEAFF
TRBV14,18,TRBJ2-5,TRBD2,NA,TGTGCCAGCAGCCAGAGCCCGGGACTAGCGGGAGTAGGGGAGACCCAGTACTTC,CASSQSPGLAGVGETQYF
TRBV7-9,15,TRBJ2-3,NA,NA,TGTGCCAGCAGCTTAGCGGGGGACTTACAGGCTACGCAGTATTTT,CASSLAGDLQATQYF
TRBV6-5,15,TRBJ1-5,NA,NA,TGTGCCAGCAGTTATTTGGAACAGGGCGATCAGCCCCAGCATTTT,CASSYLEQGDQPQHF
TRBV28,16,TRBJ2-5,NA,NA,TGTGCCAGCAGTCCCCGCCCGGGACTCCCGGGGGAGACCCAGTACTTC,CASSPRPGLPGETQYF
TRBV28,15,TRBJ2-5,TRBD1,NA,TGTGCCAGCAGTCAGGGACAGGGGGCACGGGAGACCCAGTACTTC,CASSQGQGARETQYF
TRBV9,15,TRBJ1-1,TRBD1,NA,TGTGCCAGCAGCCCCAGACAGGGAAAGAACACTGAAGCTTTCTTT,CASSPRQGKNTEAFF
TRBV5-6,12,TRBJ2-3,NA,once,TGTGCCAGCGCGCGGGAAGCGGTGACGCAGTATTTT,CASAREAVTQYF
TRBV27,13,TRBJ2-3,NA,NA,TGTGCCAGCAGTTTATCCCGACTAGATACGCAGTATTTT,CASSLSRLDTQYF
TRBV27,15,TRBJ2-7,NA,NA,TGTGCCAGCAGTCGAACGCCCCGGTCCGGGAACGAGCAGTACTTC,CASSRTPRSGNEQYF
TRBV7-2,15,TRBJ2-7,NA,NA,TGTGCCAGCAGCTTAGGGGTTCGGGAAGACTACGAGCAGTACTTC,CASSLGVREDYEQYF
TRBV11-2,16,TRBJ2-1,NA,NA,TGTGCCAGCAGCTCCTCACAGGGTGGCTCCTACAATGAGCAGTTCTTC,CASSSSQGGSYNEQFF
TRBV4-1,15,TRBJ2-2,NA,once,TGCGCCAGCAGCGAGGCTGGAACGAACACCGGGGAGCTGTTTTTT,CASSEAGTNTGELFF
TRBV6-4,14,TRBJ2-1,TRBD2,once,TGTGCCAGCAGTGGACTAGCGGGGGGCAATGAGCAGTTCTTC,CASSGLAGGNEQFF
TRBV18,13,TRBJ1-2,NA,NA,TGTGCCAGCTCACCACTTACAGAGGGGGGCTACACCTTC,CASSPLTEGGYTF
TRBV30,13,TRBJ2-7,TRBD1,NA,TGTGCCTGGAGTCCAGAGACGGGACAGCCAAGATACTTC,CAWSPETGQPRYF
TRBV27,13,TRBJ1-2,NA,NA,TGTGCCAGCAGCCTTAACAGGGCTTCTGGCTACACCTTC,CASSLNRASGYTF